The entry below describes one TCR beta chain. Its antigen is unidentified. This record belongs to a study of cytomegalovirus exposure and HLA in healthy donors. Background on the study: Researchers found that about 84% of around 400 genotyped donors fell within the Caucasian-associated ancestry cluster. Findings of the study overall: Most TCRs appeared rarely, but some public TCRs recurred in many donors.

The CDR3 runs to 14 residues. Germline values: CDR1 SGHTA, CDR2 FQGNSA. Trimming stripped 3 bases from V and 5 bases from J, with 13 bases between. Primers: 60 Vbeta forward and 13 Jbeta reverse. Produced via immunoSEQ multiplex PCR; TCRdb's table is partial and in-frame only. This sample has 150,000 to 200,000 clones, with nearly 80% found just once. This receptor was taken from a middle-aged woman in good health and CMV-seronegative. The rearrangement uses TRBV7-2 and TRBJ1-2; tentative D call: TRBD1 (5 bases). Sequencing was performed on PBMCs. The CDR3 DNA reads TGTGCCAGCAGCTTCCAGGGCCTTGGGTATGGCTACACCTTC. Protein: CASSFQGLGYGYTF.